A few counts support the clone carrying this T cell receptor (beta chain). No antigen is known for it. Vbeta (60) and Jbeta (13) primers were used in the PCR. Using immunoSEQ multiplex PCR, the repertoire was profiled, and TCRdb retains in-frame clones only, with some absent. The table lists around 110,000 clones, 70% to 80% of them singletons. The data originate from a study of cytomegalovirus exposure and HLA in healthy donors. Findings of the study overall: In vitro experiments confirmed that a few CMV-associated chains were specific for CMV antigens.

The CDR3 totals 13 residues. Deletions cut 3 bases from V and 1 base from J, with 6 bases between. The germline gives CDR1 ENHRY, CDR2 SYGVKD. Sequencing used PBMCs. The sequence came from a woman in her late teens or twenties in good health and CMV-seronegative. The chain is built from TRBV10-3 and TRBJ1-1; D is perhaps TRBD1 (5 bases). The CDR3 sequence is CAISEGANTEAFF. The CDR3 nucleotides are TGTGCCATCAGTGAAGGGGCGAACACTGAAGCTTTCTTT.